Following are 31 T cell receptor beta chains from one sample sequenced in a study of OX40 agonist ivuxolimab in advanced cancers. Here immunoSEQ multiplex PCR was the method, and the copy in TCRdb shows in-frame clones only, minus some. The sample holds around 62,000 clones; roughly 87% are singletons and the top ten take 5% to 6%. Material: CD4+ or CD8+ T cells sorted from blood, obtained in a trial of the OX40 agonist ivuxolimab. These receptor sequences come from an adult with an advanced solid tumor such as melanoma, head and neck, liver or kidney cancer.

This clone was detected a few times. V and J are TRBV10-2 and TRBJ2-2; TRBD2 agrees at 11 bases. The CDR3 loop spans 14 amino acids. Germline CDR1 reads WSHSY; CDR2 reads SAAADI. V gave up 6 bases and J gave up 6 bases; unmatched junction bases: 3. The chain's CDR3 is CASRGLADSGELFF. CDR3 bases: TGCGCCAGCAGGGGACTAGCGGACTCCGGGGAGCTGTTTTTT.

The V gene is TRBV6-6, the J gene TRBJ1-2; the D gene is possibly TRBD1 (5 bases). V dropped 0 bases and J dropped 2 bases, with 10 bases sitting between them. In germline, CDR1 is MNHNY, CDR2 SVGAGI (reference sequence). This CDR3 has 15 residues. The CDR3 DNA sequence: TGTGCCAGCAGTTACTCAGGGGTGGGAAACTATGGCTACACCTTC. Amino acid sequence: CASSYSGVGNYGYTF.

This clone was counted a single time. V and J are TRBV7-6 and TRBJ2-2; 7 nucleotides agree with TRBD2. Germline V gene data show CDR1 as SGHVS and CDR2 as FNYEAQ. The CDR3 consists of 15 residues. V dropped 2 bases and J dropped 3; count of bases not matched to a gene: 3. CDR3: CASSLSAGDTGELFF. As DNA, the CDR3 is TGTGCCAGCAGCTTATCGGCGGGAGACACCGGGGAGCTGTTTTTT. Supplemented by reference TRBV7-6 and TRBJ2-2, the full variable domain reads GAGVSQSPRYKVTKRGQDVALRCDPISGHVSLYWYRQALGQGPEFLTYFNYEAQQDKSGLPNDRFSAERPEGSISTLTIQRTEQRDSAMYRCASSLSAGDTGELFFGEGSRLTVL.

The chain employs TRBV2 and TRBJ2-1, with TRBD2 matching over 14 bases. This CDR3 has 15 residues. J lost 8 bases, V lost 6 bases, and 6 bases had no gene match. Germline CDR1 reads SNHLY; CDR2 reads FYNNEI. CDR3 in amino acids: CASRRLAGGPDEQFF. DNA for the CDR3: TGTGCCAGCAGACGACTAGCGGGAGGGCCGGATGAGCAGTTCTTC.

The rearrangement links TRBV9 to TRBJ2-1, with 11 bases identical to TRBD2. The ends lost 0 bases at V and 6 bases at J; junction bases unmatched: 2. Germline V CDR1 and CDR2: SGDLS, YYNGEE. There are 15 residues in the CDR3. DNA of the CDR3: TGTGCCAGCAGCGTAGCTAGCGGGAGGACCAATGAGCAGTTCTTC. As protein: CASSVASGRTNEQFF. The variable domain in full, with the rest retrieved from reference TRBV9 and TRBJ2-1, is DSGVTQTPKHLITATGQRVTLRCSPRSGDLSVYWYQQSLDQGLQFLIQYYNGEERAKGNILERFSAQQFPDLHSELNLSSLELGDSALYFCASSVASGRTNEQFFGPGTRLTVL.

This clone was counted between two and nine times. The CDR3 DNA follows: TGTGCCAGCAGCCCAAGTTGGGTCGGGGAGCTGTTTTTT. It yields the protein CASSPSWVGELFF. The chain joins TRBV5-4 to TRBJ2-2; D remains ambiguous. The germline V gene encodes CDR1 SGHNT and CDR2 YYREEE (reference sequence). This CDR3 has 13 amino acids. The V gene lost 4 bases and the J gene lost 7 bases, with 11 bases spanning the gap.

This chain connects TRBV7-2 to TRBJ2-5; a weak D match, TRBD1 (6 bases). The CDR3 extends over 13 amino acids. CDR1 and CDR2 from the germline V gene are SGHTA and FQGNSA. V was shortened by 5 bases and J by 5 bases, with 12 bases between the two germline ends. CDR3 nucleotides: TGTGCCAGCAGCCCAGTAAGGGGGGAGACCCAGTACTTC. Translating it yields CASSPVRGETQYF. Variable domain in full (rest from reference TRBV7-2 and TRBJ2-5): GAGVSQSPSNKVTEKGKDVELRCDPISGHTALYWYRQSLGQGLEFLIYFQGNSAPDKSGLPSDRFSAERTGGSVSTLTIQRTQQEDSAVYLCASSPVRGETQYFGPGTRLLVL.

The rearrangement joins TRBV5-6 to TRBJ1-3; D is unresolved. Trimming took 0 bases from V and 0 from J, leaving 7 bases between them. CDR3 size: 15 residues. The germline V gene encodes CDR1 SGHDT and CDR2 YYEEEE. The CDR3 here is CASSLGGVSGNTIYF. The CDR3 nucleotides are TGTGCCAGCAGCTTGGGGGGAGTCTCTGGAAACACCATATATTTT.

The V call is TRBV28, the J call TRBJ1-1, with a weak D call TRBD1 (5 bases). CDR1 and CDR2 (germline): MDHEN, SYDVKM. CDR3 length equals 14 residues. V was cut by 0 bases and J by 1 base, with 6 bases left in between. The CDR3 bases are TGTGCCAGCAGTTTATGGGGGGGGAACACTGAAGCTTTCTTT. Encoded protein: CASSLWGGNTEAFF.

The chain combines TRBV7-9 with TRBJ1-1, with 12 nucleotides matching TRBD1. The CDR3 sequence is 18 residues long. The V and J ends lost 5 bases and 3 bases, in that order; junction bases with no gene match: 13. Germline CDR1 reads SEHNR; CDR2 reads FQNEAQ (reference sequence). The CDR3, as DNA: TGTGCCAGCAGCCCGGTCCCGGGACAGGGGGCGGGGGACACTGAAGCTTTCTTT. As protein: CASSPVPGQGAGDTEAFF.

V usage is TRBV19 and J usage is TRBJ1-6; D is ambiguous. The V gene's germline CDR1 is LNHDA and CDR2 SQIVND (reference sequence). Deletions cut 1 base from V and 5 bases from J, with 15 bases between. The CDR3 is 17 residues long. The CDR3 here is CASSIASWTPDNSPLHF. As DNA, the CDR3 is TGTGCCAGTAGTATAGCTTCGTGGACTCCGGATAATTCACCCCTCCACTTT.

This clone was recorded only once. This sequence joins TRBV6-4 and TRBJ1-1; D may be TRBD1 (5 bases). The CDR3 contains 13 residues. The germline V gene has CDR1 MRHNA and CDR2 SNTAGT. Trimming stripped 6 bases from V and 1 base from J, with 9 bases between. For the CDR3, the DNA is TGTGCCAGCAGGACGCAGGGGAACACTGAAGCTTTCTTT. Amino acid sequence: CASRTQGNTEAFF.

CDR3 amino acids: CASSLEGPGDTQYF. The CDR3 nucleotides are TGCGCCAGCAGCTTGGAGGGACCGGGAGATACGCAGTATTTT. This rearrangement joins TRBV5-1 to TRBJ2-3; D might be TRBD1 or TRBD2, each matching 5 bases. V lost 0 bases and J lost 5, with 10 bases in between. The CDR3 consists of 14 residues. From germline, CDR1 is SGHRS and CDR2 YFSETQ. The variable domain in full, with the rest retrieved from reference TRBV5-1 and TRBJ2-3, is KAGVTQTPRYLIKTRGQQVTLSCSPISGHRSVSWYQQTPGQGLQFLFEYFSETQRNKGNFPGRFSGRQFSNSRSEMNVSTLELGDSALYLCASSLEGPGDTQYFGPGTRLTVL.

The chain couples TRBV6-5 to TRBJ2-1; 8 bases line up with TRBD2. Per the germline V gene, CDR1 is MNHEY and CDR2 is SVGAGI. The CDR3 length is 15 residues. Trimming removed 10 bases from V and 4 bases from J; junction bases left unmatched: 12. DNA for the CDR3: TGTGCCACCATCCGCGCGGGGGGAATATACAATGAGCAGTTCTTC. Protein product: CATIRAGGIYNEQFF.

The V and J genes are TRBV7-9 and TRBJ2-5; unclear D gene. Trimming took off 4 bases at V and 4 bases at J, with 4 bases between the two ends. Germline V lookup: CDR1 SEHNR, CDR2 FQNEAQ (reference sequence). This CDR3 has 11 residues. CDR3 protein: CASSYGETQYF. CDR3 in DNA: TGTGCCAGCAGCTACGGAGAGACCCAGTACTTC.

This clone is a singleton in its sample. The DNA for the CDR3 is TGCGCCAGCAGCTTGTCAGGGGGCTCCTACGAGCAGTACGTC. Amino acids: CASSLSGGSYEQYV. V gene TRBV5-1 combines with J gene TRBJ2-7; 7 bases align to TRBD1. V lost 1 base and J lost 0; bases outside the gene matches: 1. This CDR3 comprises 14 residues. Germline V gene data show CDR1 as SGHRS and CDR2 as YFSETQ.

The CDR3 DNA is TGTGCCAGCAGTGAATCTTCGTGGCGCTCTGTCGACACTGAAGCTTTCTTT. It codes for CASSESSWRSVDTEAFF. The V and J genes are TRBV7-2 and TRBJ1-1, with unresolved D. The germline gives CDR1 SGHTA, CDR2 FQGNSA. With 6 bases removed from V and 3 bases from J, the gap between germline ends came to 23 bases. The CDR3 is 17 amino acids.

This chain connects TRBV2 to TRBJ1-2, with D hard to call. This CDR3 is built from 14 residues. Between the trimmed V and J ends, which lost 0 bases and 2 bases, there was a span of 7 bases. The germline gives CDR1 SNHLY, CDR2 FYNNEI. The CDR3 sequence: CASSEADGNYGYTF. The CDR3 DNA follows: TGTGCCAGCAGTGAAGCGGACGGAAACTATGGCTACACCTTC.

In nucleotides, the CDR3 is TGTGCCAGTAGTATTGGCGGACTTTCAGGGGACAATCAGCCCCAGCATTTT. It translates to CASSIGGLSGDNQPQHF. The chain is built from TRBV19 and TRBJ1-5; tentative D call: TRBD1 (6 bases). This CDR3 spans 17 amino acids. Germline lookup yields CDR1 LNHDA and CDR2 SQIVND (reference sequence). Trimming took off 3 bases at V and 3 bases at J, with 18 bases between the two ends.

The gene calls are TRBV7-6 and TRBJ2-3; D possibly corresponds to TRBD2 (6 bases). This CDR3 is built from 15 residues. The V end was cut by 1 base, the J end by 2 bases, with 10 bases between. CDR1 SGHVS and CDR2 FNYEAQ come from the germline V gene. The CDR3 DNA is TGTGCCAGCAGCTTAGGGGGGGAGGCCACAGATACGCAGTATTTT. Its translation: CASSLGGEATDTQYF.

This chain joins TRBV9 and TRBJ2-1; D is ambiguous. The CDR3 covers 15 residues. Trimming removed 0 bases from V and 9 bases from J, with 16 bases in between. Germline V lookup: CDR1 SGDLS, CDR2 YYNGEE. CDR3 nucleotides: TGTGCCAGCAGCGTAGAGGTATCTTTGGTGGGTGAGCAGTTCTTC. Amino acid sequence: CASSVEVSLVGEQFF.

In nucleotides, the CDR3 is TGTGCCAGCAGCTTAAACGACCGCAATCAGCCCCAGCATTTT. It encodes CASSLNDRNQPQHF. The chain recombines TRBV7-6 with TRBJ1-5; D is unresolved. This CDR3 comprises 14 residues. Trimming took 2 bases from V and 2 from J, leaving 7 bases between them. Germline CDR1 reads SGHVS; CDR2 reads FNYEAQ.

The rearrangement links TRBV28 to TRBJ2-1; D call uncertain. Germline V gives CDR1 MDHEN, CDR2 SYDVKM. The CDR3 has 14 residues. The ends were cut back, 4 bases at V and 5 bases at J, with 12 bases in the middle. The DNA of the CDR3 is TGTGCCAGCAGTTCCCGGACGAATGACAATGAGCAGTTCTTC. It yields the protein CASSSRTNDNEQFF.

The chain carries TRBV6-5 and TRBJ1-6; the match to TRBD1 covers 9 bases. This CDR3 is 15 amino acids long. With V trimmed by 1 base and J by 16 bases, 11 bases remained unmatched. Germline V gene sequence: CDR1 MNHEY, CDR2 SVGAGI. CDR3 sequence: CASSYFGTGYYSLHF. The CDR3 DNA reads as TGTGCCAGCAGTTACTTCGGGACAGGGTACTACTCTCTCCACTTT.

The V and J genes are TRBV28 and TRBJ1-2, with D possibly TRBD1 on 6 matching bases. This CDR3 has 15 amino acids. The germline V gene encodes CDR1 MDHEN and CDR2 SYDVKM. V was cut by 5 bases and J by 8 bases, with 21 bases left in between. CDR3 amino acids: CASSPTGLLSGGYTF. CDR3 bases: TGTGCCAGCAGTCCCACAGGGCTGTTGAGCGGCGGCTACACCTTC.

This clone was seen just once. The rearrangement uses TRBV7-6 and TRBJ2-2; D is ambiguous. The CDR3 covers 15 residues. CDR1 and CDR2 from the germline V gene are SGHVS and FNYEAQ. V was trimmed by 3 bases and J by 1 base, leaving 9 bases between them. CDR3 coding DNA: TGTGCCAGCAGCTTGGATACAGTGAACACCGGGGAGCTGTTTTTT. Translated: CASSLDTVNTGELFF.

V and J are TRBV6-1 and TRBJ2-7, with 10 bases lining up with TRBD1. Germline V gene lookup returns CDR1 MNHNS and CDR2 SASEGT. V dropped 5 bases and J dropped 2; count of bases not matched to a gene: 3. This CDR3 comprises 14 residues. The CDR3 loop is CASSWTGGPYEQYF. Written as DNA, the CDR3 is TGTGCCAGCAGTTGGACAGGGGGTCCCTACGAGCAGTACTTC.

The chain is built from TRBV5-1 and TRBJ2-2; 10 bases align to TRBD1. CDR1 and CDR2 (germline): SGHRS, YFSETQ. CDR3 length: 17 amino acids. Trimming cost V 4 bases and J 7 bases; bases outside gene matches: 13. In DNA form, the CDR3 reads TGCGCCAGCAGCCCCCATTACGACAGGGGGCGGGTCGGGGAGCTGTTTTTT. As protein: CASSPHYDRGRVGELFF.

The V call is TRBV25-1, the J call TRBJ1-4; TRBD1 aligns across 9 bases. The CDR3 runs to 15 residues. The V segment lost 1 base and the J segment 7 bases; nucleotides outside the gene matches: 4. Germline CDR1 and CDR2: MGHDK and SYGVNS. CDR3 sequence reads: CASSELETGGEKLFF. CDR3 sequence (DNA): TGTGCCAGCAGTGAATTAGAGACAGGGGGTGAAAAACTGTTTTTT.

The chain employs TRBV7-8 and TRBJ2-3; 9 bases map to TRBD2. Trimming at V came to 2 bases and at J to 6 bases, leaving 6 bases not matched to a gene. This CDR3 is 15 amino acids long. CDR1 and CDR2 (germline): SGHVS, FQNEAQ. CDR3 sequence (DNA): TGTGCCAGCAGCTTAACAGGGACTAGCAAGGATACGCAGTATTTT. Amino acid sequence: CASSLTGTSKDTQYF.

This chain links TRBV10-1 with TRBJ2-4; 11 nucleotides agree with TRBD1. The CDR3 spans 18 residues. Losses at the gene ends were 3 bases for V and 0 bases for J; bases not matched to a gene: 7. Germline V gene lookup returns CDR1 WNHNN and CDR2 SYGVQD (reference sequence). The CDR3 coding sequence is TGCGCCAGCAGTGAAGCGCGGGACAGGGGGGTAGCCAAAAACATTCAGTACTTC. This sequence encodes CASSEARDRGVAKNIQYF.